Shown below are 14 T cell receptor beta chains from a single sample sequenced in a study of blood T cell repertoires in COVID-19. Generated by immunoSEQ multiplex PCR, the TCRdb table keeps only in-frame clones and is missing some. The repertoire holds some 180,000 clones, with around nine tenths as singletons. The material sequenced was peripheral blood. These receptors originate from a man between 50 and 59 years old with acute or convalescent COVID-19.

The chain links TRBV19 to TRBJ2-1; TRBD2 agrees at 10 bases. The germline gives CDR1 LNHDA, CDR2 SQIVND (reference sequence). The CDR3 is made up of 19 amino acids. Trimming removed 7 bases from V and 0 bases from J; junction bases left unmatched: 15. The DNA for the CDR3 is TGTGCCAGTATAGCAGCGGGAGGGCTTGGGAAATTCTCCTACAATGAGCAGTTCTTC. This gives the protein CASIAAGGLGKFSYNEQFF. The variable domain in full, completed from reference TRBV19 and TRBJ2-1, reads DGGITQSPKYLFRKEGQNVTLSCEQNLNHDAMYWYRQDPGQGLRLIYYSQIVNDFQKGDIAEGYSVSREKKESFPLTVTSAQKNPTAFYLCASIAAGGLGKFSYNEQFFGPGTRLTVL.

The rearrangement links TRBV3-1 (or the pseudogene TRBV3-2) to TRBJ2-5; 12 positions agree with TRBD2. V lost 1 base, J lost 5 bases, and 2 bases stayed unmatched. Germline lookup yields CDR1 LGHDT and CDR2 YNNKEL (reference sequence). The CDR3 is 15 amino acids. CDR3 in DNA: TGTGCCAGCAGCCAAGGGACTAGCGGGACTGAGACCCAGTACTTC. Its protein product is CASSQGTSGTETQYF.

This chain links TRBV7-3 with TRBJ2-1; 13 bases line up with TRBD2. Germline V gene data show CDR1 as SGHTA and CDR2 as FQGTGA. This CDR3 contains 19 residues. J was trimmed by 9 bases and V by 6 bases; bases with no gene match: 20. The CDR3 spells CASSSRTSGRDVNIGEQFF. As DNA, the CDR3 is TGTGCCAGCAGTTCTCGGACTAGCGGGAGAGACGTCAACATTGGTGAGCAGTTCTTC.

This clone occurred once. CDR3 sequence (DNA): TGTGCCAGCAGCCAAGATCAGTATCCGAACACCGGGGAGCTGTTTTTT. It encodes CASSQDQYPNTGELFF. This chain connects TRBV3-1 (or the pseudogene TRBV3-2) to TRBJ2-2; D remains ambiguous. This CDR3 region has 16 residues. Germline lookup yields CDR1 LGHDT and CDR2 YNNKEL (reference sequence). Trimming stripped 0 bases from V and 0 bases from J, with 8 bases between.

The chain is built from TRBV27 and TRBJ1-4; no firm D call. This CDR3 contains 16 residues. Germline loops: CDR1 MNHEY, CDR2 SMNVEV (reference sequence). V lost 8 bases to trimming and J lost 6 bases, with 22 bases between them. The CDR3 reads CASALNLPGGYEKLFF. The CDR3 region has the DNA TGTGCCAGCGCTCTGAATTTACCAGGAGGGTATGAAAAACTGTTTTTT.

The CDR3 nucleotides read TGTGCCAGCCTAACAGGGGAAACTGAAGCTTTCTTT. Protein: CASLTGETEAFF. The J gene is TRBJ1-1, the V gene TRBV5-5; TRBD1 matches 7 bases. Germline CDR1 is SGHKS and CDR2 is YYEKEE (reference sequence). The V gene end was trimmed by 7 bases and the J gene end by 5 bases; junction bases not matched to a gene: 5. CDR3 length equals 12 residues.

CDR3 in DNA: TGTGCCAGCAGCGTCAAGGGGGATTACGCCAAGGGCATTCAGTACTTC. This sequence encodes CASSVKGDYAKGIQYF. V and J are TRBV9 and TRBJ2-4; the D gene is possibly TRBD1 (6 bases). With 2 bases removed from V and 9 bases from J, the gap between germline ends came to 21 bases. This CDR3 has 16 residues. The germline CDR1 and CDR2 sequences are SGDLS and YYNGEE.

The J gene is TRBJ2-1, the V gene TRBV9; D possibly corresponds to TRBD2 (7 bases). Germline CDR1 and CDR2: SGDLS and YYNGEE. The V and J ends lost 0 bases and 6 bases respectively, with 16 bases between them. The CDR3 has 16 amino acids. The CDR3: CASSVAGGGPRNEQFF. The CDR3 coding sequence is TGTGCCAGCAGCGTAGCTGGGGGGGGCCCCCGCAATGAGCAGTTCTTC. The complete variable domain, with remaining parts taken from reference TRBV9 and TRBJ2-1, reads DSGVTQTPKHLITATGQRVTLRCSPRSGDLSVYWYQQSLDQGLQFLIQYYNGEERAKGNILERFSAQQFPDLHSELNLSSLELGDSALYFCASSVAGGGPRNEQFFGPGTRLTVL.

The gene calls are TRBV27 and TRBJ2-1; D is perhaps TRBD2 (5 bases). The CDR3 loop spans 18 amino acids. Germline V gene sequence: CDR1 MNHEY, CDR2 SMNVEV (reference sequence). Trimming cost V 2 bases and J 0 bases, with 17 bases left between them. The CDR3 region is CASSLRLTLATSYNEQFF. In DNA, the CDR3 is TGTGCCAGCAGTTTACGCTTGACCCTAGCTACCTCCTACAATGAGCAGTTCTTC.

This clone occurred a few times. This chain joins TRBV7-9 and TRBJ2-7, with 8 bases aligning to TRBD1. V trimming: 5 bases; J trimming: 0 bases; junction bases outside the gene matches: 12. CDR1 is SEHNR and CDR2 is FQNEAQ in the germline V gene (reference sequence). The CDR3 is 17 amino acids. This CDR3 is CASSQGAPGGSSYEQYF. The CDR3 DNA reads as TGTGCCAGCAGCCAGGGGGCACCAGGGGGAAGCTCCTACGAGCAGTACTTC.

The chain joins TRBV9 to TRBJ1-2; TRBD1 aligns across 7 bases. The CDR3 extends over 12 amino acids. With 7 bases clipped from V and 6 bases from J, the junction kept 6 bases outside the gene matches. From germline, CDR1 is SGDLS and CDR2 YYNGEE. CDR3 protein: CASERQGHGYTF. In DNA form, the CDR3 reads TGTGCCAGCGAAAGACAGGGTCATGGCTACACCTTC.

The chain's CDR3 is CASSADGGNYGYTF. CDR3 bases: TGTGCCAGCAGTGCGGACGGAGGAAACTATGGCTACACCTTC. V and J are TRBV2 and TRBJ1-2; no firm D call. This CDR3 has 14 residues. CDR1 is SNHLY, CDR2 FYNNEI, per germline. The V gene lost 4 bases and the J gene lost 2 bases, with 11 bases spanning the gap.

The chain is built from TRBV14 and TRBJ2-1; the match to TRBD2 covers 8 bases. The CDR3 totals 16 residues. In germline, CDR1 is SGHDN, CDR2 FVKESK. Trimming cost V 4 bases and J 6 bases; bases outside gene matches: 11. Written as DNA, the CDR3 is TGTGCCAGCAGCCTTTCCGGGACTAGAGGAGGCAATGAGCAGTTCTTC. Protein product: CASSLSGTRGGNEQFF.

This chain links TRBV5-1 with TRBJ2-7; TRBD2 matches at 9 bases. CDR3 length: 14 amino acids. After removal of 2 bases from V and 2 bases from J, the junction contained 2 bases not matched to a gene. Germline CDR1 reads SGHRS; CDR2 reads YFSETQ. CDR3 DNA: TGCGCCAGCAGCTTCTCTAGCGGGACCTACGAGCAGTACTTC. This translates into CASSFSSGTYEQYF.